Sequencing of this TCR beta chain was carried out in a study of blood T cell repertoires in COVID-19. Per the germline V gene, CDR1 is MNHEY and CDR2 is SVGAGI. Trimming pared 6 bases from V and 3 bases from J, leaving 9 bases between. This CDR3 spans 12 amino acids. Produced via immunoSEQ multiplex PCR; TCRdb's table is partial and in-frame only. The table has 200,000 or so clones, 70% to 85% seen once. The genes are TRBV6-5 and TRBJ2-7; D might be TRBD2 (5 bases). The sequencing sample was made of peripheral blood. The receptor was isolated from a human donor with acute or convalescent COVID-19. The donor label of this sample is uncertain. The CDR3 DNA sequence: TGTGCCAGCAGGCCCCGGGGCTACGAGCAGTACTTC. Its translation: CASRPRGYEQYF.